The T cell receptor (beta chain) described here comes from a study of human T cells and chemical hapten exposure. Background on the study: Per-sample TCR yield variation was attributed mainly to small pooled library volume differences.

Extraction yielded total RNA from whole blood (unfractionated). This clonotype was detected only a few times. Its antigen is as yet unknown. During construction of the library, unique molecular identifiers were attached to individual cDNA molecules for quantitative, reproducible TCR counting. In TCRdb, the reads were re-called with MiXCR into one record per CDR3 protein. The sample includes about 120,000 distinct CDR3 sequences, 8% to 9.5% of them seen just once. Germline V gene lookup returns CDR1 SEHNR and CDR2 FQNEAQ (reference sequence). The ends were cut back, 1 base at V and 1 base at J, with 11 bases in the middle. The CDR3 sequence is 16 residues long. Study-wide points: Following DPC sensitization, TCRs present above 1 in 1000 frequency showed no change.

The specimen sequenced was whole blood. The source is a human donor in good health. Some clones in this sample may be carry-over from other donors' samples. The J gene is TRBJ2-1, the V gene TRBV7-9; D unclear. The CDR3 sequence is CASSLGFGESYNEQFF. Here the CDR3 DNA reads TGTGCCAGCAGCTTAGGGTTCGGAGAGTCCTACAATGAGCAGTTCTTC.